What follows are 29 T cell receptor beta chains derived from one specimen sequenced in a study of blood T cell repertoires in COVID-19. Assay used: immunoSEQ multiplex PCR; TCRdb lists only in-frame clones, some missing. Here the sample spans some 270,000 clones, 75% to 90% being singletons. The material sequenced was PBMCs or T cells enriched from blood (not recorded which). The receptor source for this set is a woman in her 30s with acute COVID-19.

This clone has just one count. Here the CDR3 reads CASSSGITNYGYTF. The CDR3 DNA follows: TGTGCCAGCAGCTCCGGTATTACTAACTATGGCTACACCTTC. V gene TRBV28 combines with J gene TRBJ1-2, with no clear D. This CDR3 contains 14 residues. The germline V gene has CDR1 MDHEN and CDR2 SYDVKM. Trimming removed 6 bases from V and 0 bases from J, with 11 bases in between.

This sequence joins TRBV27 and TRBJ2-2; no definite D call. CDR1 is MNHEY, CDR2 SMNVEV, per germline (reference sequence). Trimming shortened V by 0 bases and J by 6 bases, and 5 bases separated the two germline ends. The CDR3 has 13 residues. The CDR3 spells CASSLSRPGELFF. DNA for the CDR3: TGTGCCAGCAGTTTATCGAGGCCCGGGGAGCTGTTTTTT.

This clone has a single count. The genes are TRBV21-1 and TRBJ1-1. TRBV21-1 is deemed a pseudogene. The CDR3 has 14 amino acids. CDR3 sequence (DNA): TGTGCCAGCTTAGAGGGGGAGGGGAACACTGAAGCTTTCTTT. It codes for CASLEGEGNTEAFF.

The V and J genes are TRBV5-1 and TRBJ2-5; the match to TRBD2 covers 9 bases. In germline, CDR1 is SGHRS, CDR2 YFSETQ. V lost 0 bases, J lost 5 bases, and 14 bases stayed unmatched. The CDR3 loop spans 18 amino acids. Written as DNA, the CDR3 is TGCGCCAGCAGCTTGGGACCTTCGGCGGGAGGGCAGTATGAGACCCAGTACTTC. This codes for CASSLGPSAGGQYETQYF. The full variable domain, completed using reference TRBV5-1 and TRBJ2-5, is KAGVTQTPRYLIKTRGQQVTLSCSPISGHRSVSWYQQTPGQGLQFLFEYFSETQRNKGNFPGRFSGRQFSNSRSEMNVSTLELGDSALYLCASSLGPSAGGQYETQYFGPGTRLLVL.

The chain joins TRBV27 to TRBJ2-4; TRBD2 might be the D (6 bases). The germline V gene encodes CDR1 MNHEY and CDR2 SMNVEV (reference sequence). The CDR3 is 14 residues long. V gave up 2 bases and J gave up 6 bases, with 11 bases separating them. The CDR3 region is CASSLNGEVNIQYF. CDR3 DNA: TGTGCCAGCAGTTTAAATGGGGAGGTAAACATTCAGTACTTC.

The chain uses TRBV5-1 and TRBJ1-2; 9 nucleotides align to TRBD1. Germline-derived CDR1 and CDR2 are SGHRS and YFSETQ. Trimming cost V 4 bases and J 3 bases; bases outside gene matches: 13. The CDR3 is 17 amino acids. The CDR3: CASSPKPGQGFDYGYTF. The CDR3 nucleotides read TGCGCCAGCAGCCCCAAACCGGGACAGGGTTTCGACTATGGCTACACCTTC.

V and J are TRBV24-1 and TRBJ2-3, with D maybe TRBD1 (5 bases). The CDR3 is made up of 17 amino acids. CDR1 is KGHDR, CDR2 SFDVKD, per germline. V was trimmed by 2 bases and J by 0 bases, leaving 14 bases between them. Written as DNA, the CDR3 is TGTGCCACCAGTGATTGGGGCGGCGGAGTAAGCACAGATACGCAGTATTTT. Protein sequence: CATSDWGGGVSTDTQYF.

DNA for the CDR3: TGTGCCAGCAGTTTTATGGGGGAGCTGTTTTTT. This translates into CASSFMGELFF. The chain combines TRBV27 with TRBJ2-2, with D unresolved. V lost 3 bases, J lost 8 bases, and 4 bases lay in between. CDR3 size: 11 residues. From germline, CDR1 is MNHEY and CDR2 SMNVEV (reference sequence).

This clone was seen more than once but under ten times. The V gene is TRBV4-1, the J gene TRBJ2-6; 7 bases agree with TRBD2. Germline trimming cut 6 bases from V and 1 base from J; bases unmatched to any gene: 9. The germline CDR1 and CDR2 sequences are MGHRA and YSYEKL. There are 17 residues in the CDR3. The CDR3 reads CASRATSYFSGANVLTF. CDR3 DNA: TGCGCCAGCAGGGCGACTAGCTACTTTTCTGGGGCCAACGTCCTGACTTTC.

This chain links TRBV7-8 with TRBJ2-4; 11 bases fit TRBD2. The CDR3 is made up of 19 amino acids. V trimming: 1 base; J trimming: 0 bases; junction bases outside the gene matches: 8. Germline V CDR1 and CDR2: SGHVS, FQNEAQ. CDR3 sequence reads: CASSLGLAGTILAKNIQYF. CDR3 DNA sequence: TGTGCCAGCAGCTTAGGACTAGCGGGGACAATACTAGCCAAAAACATTCAGTACTTC.

The chain carries TRBV27 and TRBJ2-7, with 14 bases aligning to TRBD2. Germline-derived CDR1 and CDR2 are MNHEY and SMNVEV (reference sequence). This CDR3 region has 15 residues. V was pared by 3 bases and J by 4 bases, with 2 bases of the junction left unmatched. CDR3 nucleotide sequence: TGTGCCAGCAGTTTTGGGACTAGCGGGAGATACGAGCAGTACTTC. Residues: CASSFGTSGRYEQYF.

V is TRBV15 and J is TRBJ2-7; 8 bases agree with TRBD2. V was pared by 3 bases and J by 0 bases, with 10 bases of the junction left unmatched. The CDR3 spans 17 residues. Germline V CDR1 and CDR2: LNHNV, YYDKDF (reference sequence). The CDR3 region has the DNA TGTGCCACCAGCAGGACCACTAGCGGCTTTAGCTCCTACGAGCAGTACTTC. Its protein product is CATSRTTSGFSSYEQYF. Together with reference TRBV15 and TRBJ2-7, the CDR3 gives the full variable domain: DAMVIQNPRYQVTQFGKPVTLSCSQTLNHNVMYWYQQKSSQAPKLLFHYYDKDFNNEADTPDNFQSRRPNTSFCFLDIRSPGLGDTAMYLCATSRTTSGFSSYEQYFGPGTRLTVT.

This clone was counted only a few times. V gene TRBV30 combines with J gene TRBJ1-5, with a tentative D call TRBD1 (5 bases). This CDR3 is built from 13 residues. Germline CDR1 reads GTSNPN; CDR2 reads SVGIG (reference sequence). V was pared by 5 bases and J by 7 bases, with 15 bases between. The CDR3 region has the DNA TGTGCCTGGGGGAAAGGGGCAGAGCAGCCCCAGCATTTT. Translation gives CAWGKGAEQPQHF.

The chain has TRBV2 and TRBJ1-6; no definite D call. Germline values: CDR1 SNHLY, CDR2 FYNNEI. The V gene lost 6 bases and the J gene lost 0 bases, with 9 bases spanning the gap. The CDR3 runs 15 residues. The CDR3 DNA reads as TGTGCCAGCAGCCAACAGAGCTCCTATAATTCACCCCTCCACTTT. This gives the protein CASSQQSSYNSPLHF.

V is TRBV19 and J is TRBJ1-4; no firm D call. This CDR3 spans 14 amino acids. Per germline, CDR1 LNHDA and CDR2 SQIVND (reference sequence). Trimming took 3 bases from V and 1 from J, leaving 6 bases between them. CDR3 residues: CASSIGRTNEKLFF. The CDR3 DNA reads as TGTGCCAGTAGTATTGGGAGAACTAATGAAAAACTGTTTTTT. Full variable domain (rest looked up from reference TRBV19 and TRBJ1-4): DGGITQSPKYLFRKEGQNVTLSCEQNLNHDAMYWYRQDPGQGLRLIYYSQIVNDFQKGDIAEGYSVSREKKESFPLTVTSAQKNPTAFYLCASSIGRTNEKLFFGSGTQLSVL.

V is TRBV9 and J is TRBJ1-2; 8 bases match TRBD1. After removal of 4 bases from V and 4 bases from J, the junction contained 9 bases not matched to a gene. The CDR3 length is 15 residues. Germline CDR1 SGDLS, CDR2 YYNGEE. The CDR3: CASSPDRALGYGYTF. The CDR3 DNA sequence: TGTGCCAGCAGCCCGGACAGGGCTCTTGGCTATGGCTACACCTTC.

The gene calls are TRBV5-1 and TRBJ1-1, with a possible D match to TRBD1 (5 bases). Germline V gene lookup returns CDR1 SGHRS and CDR2 YFSETQ. CDR3 length: 13 amino acids. V lost 5 bases and J lost 10, with 18 bases in between. CDR3 loop: CASSSGDDSRAFF. DNA for the CDR3: TGCGCCAGCAGTTCTGGAGACGACAGCCGAGCTTTCTTT.

The chain links TRBV28 to TRBJ1-4, with D maybe TRBD1 (6 bases). CDR3 length equals 14 residues. Germline V gene sequence: CDR1 MDHEN, CDR2 SYDVKM. Trimming cost V 10 bases and J 0 bases, with 12 bases left between them. The CDR3 region is CATRGHATNEKLFF. The CDR3 coding sequence is TGTGCCACGAGGGGACACGCAACTAATGAAAAACTGTTTTTT.

The chain joins TRBV7-8 to TRBJ1-1; possible D gene TRBD1, 6 bases. The germline V gene encodes CDR1 SGHVS and CDR2 FQNEAQ. This CDR3 region has 15 residues. The V end was cut by 5 bases, the J end by 0 bases, with 13 bases between. The CDR3, as DNA: TGTGCCAGCAGCGAAGACAGGAACATGAACACTGAAGCTTTCTTT. Translation: CASSEDRNMNTEAFF. The whole variable domain, remainder taken from reference TRBV7-8 and TRBJ1-1, is GAGVSQSPRYKVAKRGQDVALRCDPISGHVSLFWYQQALGQGPEFLTYFQNEAQLDKSGLPSDRFFAERPEGSVSTLKIQRTQQEDSAVYLCASSEDRNMNTEAFFGQGTRLTVV.

The rearrangement links TRBV30 to TRBJ2-7; the match to TRBD2 covers 15 bases. Germline V gene data show CDR1 as GTSNPN and CDR2 as SVGIG (reference sequence). Trimming at V came to 2 bases and at J to 6 bases, leaving 2 bases not matched to a gene. This CDR3 spans 14 amino acids. This chain's CDR3 is CAWSRTSGRAEQYF. CDR3 coding DNA: TGTGCCTGGAGTAGGACTAGCGGGAGGGCCGAGCAGTACTTC.

The CDR3 nucleotides are TGCGCCAGCAGCCAAGATCAGGGGGCGACTAATGAAAAACTGTTTTTT. This codes for CASSQDQGATNEKLFF. The rearrangement uses TRBV4-1 and TRBJ1-4, with 8 positions matching TRBD1. The CDR3 spans 16 residues. Per germline, CDR1 MGHRA and CDR2 YSYEKL. V trimming: 0 bases; J trimming: 2 bases; junction bases outside the gene matches: 2.

The rearrangement joins TRBV18 to TRBJ2-1; TRBD1 aligns across 8 bases. V shed 4 bases and J 6 bases; nucleotides not matched to a gene: 8. Germline-derived CDR1 and CDR2 are KGHSH and LQKENI. The CDR3 covers 15 residues. CDR3 residues: CASSQGQALGNEQFF. The CDR3 region has the DNA TGTGCCAGCTCACAGGGACAGGCCCTGGGCAATGAGCAGTTCTTC.

The genes are TRBV23-1 and TRBJ1-4, with D possibly matching TRBD1 (6 bases). TRBV23-1 is annotated as an ORF whose role is uncertain. CDR3 length: 17 residues. Between the trimmed V and J ends, which lost 0 bases and 6 bases, there was a span of 17 bases. CDR3 in amino acids: CASSQSNRARTDEKLFF. CDR3 nucleotides: TGCGCCAGCAGTCAATCGAACAGGGCCCGGACCGATGAAAAACTGTTTTTT.

The rearrangement links TRBV30 to TRBJ2-7; D is possibly TRBD1 (6 bases). Germline CDR1 and CDR2: GTSNPN and SVGIG (reference sequence). This CDR3 contains 17 residues. V lost 0 bases to trimming and J lost 4 bases, with 22 bases between them. CDR3: CAWSVNVGAGAKYEQYF. CDR3 DNA sequence: TGTGCCTGGAGTGTTAACGTGGGGGCGGGCGCCAAGTACGAGCAGTACTTC.

The chain carries TRBV27 and TRBJ2-7; maybe TRBD2 (6 bases). The germline gives CDR1 MNHEY, CDR2 SMNVEV (reference sequence). The V end was cut by 4 bases, the J end by 7 bases, with 14 bases between. The CDR3 contains 13 residues. CDR3: CASSWDGREEQYF. The CDR3 coding sequence is TGTGCCAGCAGTTGGGACGGGAGAGAGGAGCAGTACTTC.

The chain has TRBV7-9 and TRBJ2-1, with TRBD1 as a possible D gene (6 bases). Trimming cost V 4 bases and J 9 bases, with 19 bases left between them. This CDR3 is built from 15 residues. Germline V lookup: CDR1 SEHNR, CDR2 FQNEAQ (reference sequence). The CDR3 reads CASSSSTGSLSEQFF. The CDR3 region has the DNA TGTGCCAGCAGCTCAAGCACAGGGTCCCTCAGTGAGCAGTTCTTC.

The rearrangement uses TRBV6-5 and TRBJ1-1; tentative D call: TRBD1 (5 bases). Trimming left V 0 bases short and J 6 bases short, with 14 bases between. The CDR3 is 15 residues long. Germline V lookup: CDR1 MNHEY, CDR2 SVGAGI. The DNA of the CDR3 is TGTGCCAGCAGTTACTCGAGTCAAGGGGCTTCTGAAGCTTTCTTT. It specifies CASSYSSQGASEAFF.

The CDR3 is CASSYRDRAHEQFF. The CDR3 region has the DNA TGTGCCAGTTCCTACAGGGACAGGGCCCATGAGCAGTTCTTC. The J gene is TRBJ2-1, the V gene TRBV28; 9 bases are shared with TRBD1. Germline V CDR1 and CDR2: MDHEN, SYDVKM. The CDR3 has 14 residues. The J segment lost 8 bases and the V segment lost 9 bases, leaving 11 bases of the junction unmatched. The full variable domain, its missing parts supplied by reference TRBV28 and TRBJ2-1, is DVKVTQSSRYLVKRTGEKVFLECVQDMDHENMFWYRQDPGLGLRLIYFSYDVKMKEKGDIPEGYSVSREKKERFSLILESASTNQTSMYLCASSYRDRAHEQFFGPGTRLTVL.

The chain combines TRBV6-6 with TRBJ2-7; 11 nucleotides match TRBD2. Germline V gene data show CDR1 as MNHNY and CDR2 as SVGAGI (reference sequence). The J segment lost 3 bases and the V segment lost 5 bases, leaving 6 bases of the junction unmatched. The CDR3 loop spans 15 amino acids. CDR3 bases: TGTGCCAGCAGTGCCCGACTAGCGGGGTTCTACGAGCAGTACTTC. Amino acid sequence: CASSARLAGFYEQYF.